This TCR beta chain was sequenced for a study of Graves' ophthalmopathy and Graves' hyperthyroidism. CDR3 length: 15 residues. Trimming left V 5 bases short and J 1 base short, with 14 bases between. CDR3 regions of TCR beta were amplified from RNA transcripts. First-round RT-PCR with HTBI primers preceded a second-round multiplex PCR. MiXCR, applied by TCRdb to the multiplex PCR reads, yields one record per CDR3 protein. The sample lists under 350,000 distinct CDR3 sequences, roughly a sixth occurring once. There are many counts of this clonotype. This rearrangement joins TRBV12-3 or TRBV12-4 to TRBJ1-1; no reliable D call. Input material: peripheral blood. This receptor was obtained from an adult man with Graves' ophthalmopathy. The chain's CDR3 is CASSPRPVRNTEAFF. The CDR3 DNA reads TGTGCCAGCAGTCCCCGGCCCGTAAGGAACACTGAAGCTTTCTTT.